The 26 T cell receptor beta chains below come from one sample, sequenced in a study of shared clonotypes between healthy human individuals. Using immunoSEQ multiplex PCR, the repertoire was profiled, and TCRdb retains in-frame clones only, with some absent. The data show around 2.5 million clones, approximately 94% seen once. The sample was naive CD4+ T cells from PBMCs. The sample's subset: CD45RA+ positively selected. Receptor source: a man younger than 35 in good health. Some clones in this sample may be carry-over from other donors' samples.

This clone was observed a single time. This rearrangement joins TRBV4-3 to TRBJ2-3; a possible D gene is TRBD1 (8 bases). The length of the CDR3 is 18 residues. Trimming removed 3 bases at V and 3 bases at J, with 22 bases between. In germline, CDR1 is LGHNA, CDR2 YSLEER. In DNA form, the CDR3 reads TGCGCCAGCAGCCACGCACCCCCCAAACAGGGGGGGACAGATACGCAGTATTTT. Encoded protein: CASSHAPPKQGGTDTQYF.

This sequence joins TRBV28 and TRBJ2-1; D not certain. The CDR3 is made up of 14 amino acids. V gave up 6 bases and J gave up 10 bases, with 19 bases separating them. The V gene's germline CDR1 is MDHEN and CDR2 SYDVKM. The CDR3 protein is CASRPTPRVGEQFF. CDR3 DNA sequence: TGTGCCAGCAGACCTACCCCCCGGGTCGGGGAGCAGTTCTTC.

As regards this clone: The sample has other DNA sequences that encode this CDR3 too. The rearrangement uses TRBV5-1 and TRBJ2-2; perhaps TRBD2 as D (6 bases). Per the germline V gene, CDR1 is SGHRS and CDR2 is YFSETQ. The CDR3 is 15 amino acids. V lost 2 bases and J lost 2, with 10 bases in between. In DNA form, the CDR3 reads TGCGCCAGCAGCTTCTTAGCGGAAAACACCGGGGAGCTGTTTTTT. The encoded protein is CASSFLAENTGELFF. Complete variable domain (other parts from reference TRBV5-1 and TRBJ2-2): KAGVTQTPRYLIKTRGQQVTLSCSPISGHRSVSWYQQTPGQGLQFLFEYFSETQRNKGNFPGRFSGRQFSNSRSEMNVSTLELGDSALYLCASSFLAENTGELFFGEGSRLTVL.

This rearrangement joins TRBV6-1 to TRBJ2-2; TRBD2 matches at 10 bases. CDR3 length: 15 amino acids. Germline values: CDR1 MNHNS, CDR2 SASEGT. J was trimmed by 5 bases and V by 7 bases; bases with no gene match: 7. In DNA, the CDR3 is TGTGCCAGCAATCTAGCGGGAGTGGGGACCGGGGAGCTGTTTTTT. Amino acids: CASNLAGVGTGELFF.

The chain combines TRBV18 with TRBJ1-5; D uncertain. The germline gives CDR1 KGHSH, CDR2 LQKENI. Trimming shortened V by 2 bases and J by 7 bases, and 18 bases separated the two germline ends. This CDR3 region has 16 residues. CDR3 loop: CASSPAGAGPEQPQHF. CDR3 nucleotides: TGTGCCAGCTCACCAGCGGGCGCCGGCCCGGAACAGCCCCAGCATTTT.

V usage is TRBV19 and J usage is TRBJ2-7; D is uncertain. The CDR3 has 14 residues. Trimming removed 5 bases at V and 2 bases at J, with 13 bases between. Germline V lookup: CDR1 LNHDA, CDR2 SQIVND (reference sequence). The CDR3 DNA reads TGTGCCAGTAGTGTTCAGACCGGTACCTACGAGCAGTACTTC. Translation gives CASSVQTGTYEQYF.

The rearrangement uses TRBV2 and TRBJ2-1; no clear D gene. The CDR3 extends over 14 amino acids. From germline, CDR1 is SNHLY and CDR2 FYNNEI. Trimming took off 6 bases at V and 5 bases at J, with 14 bases between the two ends. CDR3 residues: CASRETSQDNEQFF. CDR3 DNA sequence: TGTGCCAGCAGGGAAACATCGCAGGACAATGAGCAGTTCTTC.

The chain has TRBV2 and TRBJ2-7; the match to TRBD1 covers 10 bases. Germline V gives CDR1 SNHLY, CDR2 FYNNEI. The CDR3 consists of 14 residues. The junction had 5 bases not matched to a gene; V was cut back by 1 base and J by 8 bases. The DNA for the CDR3 is TGTGCCAGCAGTGAAGGGACAGGGGGGATGAAGCAGTACTTC. This translates into CASSEGTGGMKQYF.

The chain uses TRBV6-1 and TRBJ2-5, with 9 bases matching TRBD1. The ends lost 8 bases at V and 5 bases at J; junction bases unmatched: 6. This CDR3 is built from 13 residues. The germline V gene has CDR1 MNHNS and CDR2 SASEGT. The CDR3 nucleotides read TGTGCCAGCGGGGACAGGGCCCGGGAGACCCAGTACTTC. This sequence encodes CASGDRARETQYF.

The table lists this clone with a count of one. This chain joins TRBV15 and TRBJ2-4, with 13 bases lining up with TRBD2. Germline lookup yields CDR1 LNHNV and CDR2 YYDKDF (reference sequence). The J segment lost 1 base and the V segment lost 0 bases, leaving 9 bases of the junction unmatched. This CDR3 spans 20 amino acids. CDR3 nucleotide sequence: TGTGCCACCAGCAGAGACCCGGGACTAGCGGGGATTTATGCCAAAAACATTCAGTACTTC. It codes for CATSRDPGLAGIYAKNIQYF. Drawing the rest from reference TRBV15 and TRBJ2-4, the complete variable domain is DAMVIQNPRYQVTQFGKPVTLSCSQTLNHNVMYWYQQKSSQAPKLLFHYYDKDFNNEADTPDNFQSRRPNTSFCFLDIRSPGLGDTAMYLCATSRDPGLAGIYAKNIQYFGAGTRLSVL.

To note about this clone: This CDR3 is also generated by other DNA sequences in the sample. The rearrangement links TRBV18 to TRBJ2-3; D is perhaps TRBD2 (6 bases). The CDR3 covers 15 residues. Germline assignment: CDR1 KGHSH and CDR2 LQKENI. The germline V and J ends were trimmed by 0 bases and 0 bases, with 7 bases remaining between them. CDR3 region: CASSPPGLSTDTQYF. The CDR3 bases are TGTGCCAGCTCACCACCGGGACTGAGCACAGATACGCAGTATTTT.

On this clone itself: The sample contains more than one DNA sequence encoding this CDR3. The rearrangement joins TRBV6-5 to TRBJ2-1; D could derive from TRBD1 or TRBD2 (5 bases each). Germline V lookup: CDR1 MNHEY, CDR2 SVGAGI. V lost 4 bases, J lost 6 bases, and 13 bases lay in between. The CDR3 is 14 amino acids. The CDR3 is CASSSLGRGNEQFF. DNA for the CDR3: TGTGCCAGCAGTTCCTTGGGACGTGGCAATGAGCAGTTCTTC.

This clone was observed a handful of times. J is TRBJ2-2 and V is TRBV15; possible D gene TRBD2, 6 bases. This CDR3 has 14 residues. Trimming took off 5 bases at V and 6 bases at J, with 13 bases between the two ends. CDR1 and CDR2 from the germline V gene are LNHNV and YYDKDF (reference sequence). The chain's CDR3 is CATSRRAGPGELFF. CDR3 bases: TGTGCCACCAGCCGGAGGGCCGGCCCCGGGGAGCTGTTTTTT.

In nucleotides, the CDR3 is TGTGCCAGCAGCCCCGGGACTCCTTCCTACAATGAGCAGTTCTTC. As protein: CASSPGTPSYNEQFF. The V and J genes are TRBV9 and TRBJ2-1; the D gene is possibly TRBD2 (6 bases). V lost 4 bases to trimming and J lost 1 base, with 12 bases between them. CDR3 length: 15 amino acids. CDR1 is SGDLS, CDR2 YYNGEE, per germline. Looking up the rest from reference TRBV9 and TRBJ2-1 gives the full variable domain: DSGVTQTPKHLITATGQRVTLRCSPRSGDLSVYWYQQSLDQGLQFLIQYYNGEERAKGNILERFSAQQFPDLHSELNLSSLELGDSALYFCASSPGTPSYNEQFFGPGTRLTVL.

This rearrangement joins TRBV5-1 to TRBJ1-1; D might be TRBD1 (6 bases). Germline CDR1 is SGHRS and CDR2 is YFSETQ. The CDR3 sequence is 15 residues long. V lost 2 bases and J 1 base, leaving 12 bases between the germline ends. The CDR3 is CASSLLSGANTEAFF. The CDR3 DNA sequence: TGCGCCAGCAGCTTATTATCAGGGGCGAACACTGAAGCTTTCTTT.

The rearrangement joins TRBV30 to TRBJ1-2, with 8 bases aligning to TRBD1. Germline CDR1 and CDR2: GTSNPN and SVGIG (reference sequence). The CDR3 totals 13 residues. V lost 2 bases, J lost 6 bases, and 5 bases stayed unmatched. Written as DNA, the CDR3 is TGTGCCTGGAGTAAGGGACAGGTCGATGGCTACACCTTC. Translated: CAWSKGQVDGYTF.

To note about this clone: Other DNA sequences in the sample encode the same CDR3. The rearrangement joins TRBV11-2 to TRBJ1-1, with 8 bases that match TRBD1. The CDR3 totals 15 residues. CDR1 and CDR2 (germline): SGHAT, FQNNGV. Trimming cost V 2 bases and J 5 bases; bases outside gene matches: 7. The CDR3, as DNA: TGTGCCAGCAGCTTACGAGGACAGGGCGGGACTGAAGCTTTCTTT. Residues: CASSLRGQGGTEAFF.

As for this clone: Different DNA sequences within this sample yield the same CDR3. J is TRBJ2-7 and V is TRBV7-9, with 7 bases aligning to TRBD2. Germline CDR1 is SEHNR and CDR2 is FQNEAQ (reference sequence). The V gene end was trimmed by 5 bases and the J gene end by 3 bases; junction bases not matched to a gene: 10. The CDR3 has 15 amino acids. CDR3 sequence: CASSPNVGLIYEQYF. The CDR3 DNA reads as TGTGCCAGCAGCCCAAACGTGGGACTAATCTACGAGCAGTACTTC.

The rearrangement joins TRBV7-2 to TRBJ2-1; 8 bases are shared with TRBD2. Trimming removed 1 base from V and 1 base from J; junction bases left unmatched: 9. CDR1 and CDR2 from the germline V gene are SGHTA and FQGNSA. This CDR3 contains 18 residues. The CDR3 nucleotides are TGTGCCAGCAGCTTAGTTCTAAGCGGGAGTGGTTCCTACAATGAGCAGTTCTTC. Residues: CASSLVLSGSGSYNEQFF.

The V call is TRBV7-2, the J call TRBJ1-1; D is ambiguous. Per the germline V gene, CDR1 is SGHTA and CDR2 is FQGNSA. Deletions cut 3 bases from V and 7 bases from J, with 9 bases between. This CDR3 spans 12 amino acids. The CDR3 DNA reads TGTGCCAGCAGCTTTGTCCGAGGTGAAGCTTTCTTT. It encodes CASSFVRGEAFF.

The V gene is TRBV7-9, the J gene TRBJ2-2, with TRBD1 identical over 10 bases. CDR3 size: 19 residues. Germline V CDR1 and CDR2: SEHNR, FQNEAQ (reference sequence). V lost 4 bases, J lost 0 bases, and 11 bases stayed unmatched. CDR3 sequence reads: CASSSRDRGVNANTGELFF. The CDR3 DNA reads TGTGCCAGCAGCTCCCGGGACAGGGGAGTAAACGCGAACACCGGGGAGCTGTTTTTT.

The rearrangement uses TRBV21-1 and TRBJ2-3. TRBV21-1 is recorded as a pseudogene. This CDR3 has 19 amino acids. The CDR3 sequence is CASSKSAWVHTSRTDTQYF. CDR3 DNA: TGTGCCAGCAGCAAATCGGCTTGGGTCCACACGTCCCGCACAGATACGCAGTATTTT.

As concerns this clone: Other DNA sequences in the same sample also yield this CDR3. The genes are TRBV5-4 and TRBJ2-1; 13 bases are shared with TRBD2. Germline assignment: CDR1 SGHNT and CDR2 YYREEE (reference sequence). Trimming took 3 bases from V and 2 from J; bases not matched to a gene: 2. This CDR3 contains 16 residues. CDR3 protein: CASSSGLAGAYNEQFF. The CDR3 bases are TGTGCCAGCAGCTCTGGACTAGCGGGGGCCTACAATGAGCAGTTCTTC.

The CDR3, as DNA: TGTGCCAGCAGCTTAGTGGAGGGTAAAGCTTTCTTT. Translated, it gives CASSLVEGKAFF. The V call is TRBV7-8, the J call TRBJ1-1; D unresolved. Per the germline V gene, CDR1 is SGHVS and CDR2 is FQNEAQ. The ends were cut back, 1 base at V and 9 bases at J, with 9 bases in the middle. The CDR3 runs to 12 residues.

The chain is built from TRBV7-3 and TRBJ2-3; D is possibly TRBD1 (7 bases). Trimming pared 1 base from V and 1 base from J, leaving 15 bases between. The CDR3 extends over 17 amino acids. Germline V lookup: CDR1 SGHTA, CDR2 FQGTGA. CDR3 amino acids: CASSLIAAGGGTDTQYF. The DNA of the CDR3 is TGTGCCAGCAGCTTAATAGCGGCAGGGGGAGGCACAGATACGCAGTATTTT.

For this clone: Other DNA sequences in the sample encode the same CDR3. The chain links TRBV27 to TRBJ1-4; no firm D call. Germline V gene data show CDR1 as MNHEY and CDR2 as SMNVEV (reference sequence). The ends were cut back, 1 base at V and 0 bases at J, with 3 bases in the middle. The CDR3 is made up of 14 amino acids. The CDR3 DNA reads TGTGCCAGCAGTTTATGGGCAACTAATGAAAAACTGTTTTTT. It yields the protein CASSLWATNEKLFF.